Listed here are 19 T cell receptor beta chains from one sample, sequenced in a study of blood T cell repertoires in COVID-19. Clones were read by immunoSEQ multiplex PCR, and TCRdb kept only the in-frame ones, dropping some. The table includes hundreds of thousands of clones, about 88% detected once. Material: PBMCs or T cells enriched from blood (not recorded which). These receptor sequences come from a woman aged 55-69 years who had recovered from COVID-19.

On this clone itself: One end of the junction is discordant with germline, which a read error may explain. The gene calls are TRBV7-2 and TRBJ2-5; D call uncertain. The CDR3 is 14 residues long. Germline V lookup: CDR1 SGHTA, CDR2 FQGNSA. The CDR3 region has the DNA TGTGCCAGCACCTTAGTCGGGTACCAAGAGACCCAGTACTTC. This encodes CASTLVGYQETQYF.

The chain employs TRBV19 and TRBJ1-2; D is uncertain. V dropped 8 bases and J dropped 3 bases, with 16 bases sitting between them. Germline loops: CDR1 LNHDA, CDR2 SQIVND (reference sequence). The CDR3 is made up of 14 amino acids. DNA of the CDR3: TGTGCCAGTGCTCTTTCTAACAGCCACTATGGCTACACCTTC. This sequence encodes CASALSNSHYGYTF.

This CDR3 is CASSYSGGLWQPQHF. In DNA form, the CDR3 reads TGTGCCAGCAGTTACTCAGGGGGATTGTGGCAGCCCCAGCATTTT. This chain connects TRBV6-6 to TRBJ1-5; weak D call: TRBD1 (6 bases). Germline V lookup: CDR1 MNHNY, CDR2 SVGAGI (reference sequence). The CDR3 totals 15 residues. V lost 0 bases and J lost 7, with 13 bases in between.

The rearrangement uses TRBV6-5 and TRBJ2-5; no clear D gene. Per germline, CDR1 MNHEY and CDR2 SVGAGI. The V end was cut by 6 bases, the J end by 2 bases, with 13 bases between. The CDR3 has 14 amino acids. CDR3 in amino acids: CASRGLGGQETQYF. CDR3 nucleotides: TGTGCCAGCAGGGGCCTGGGTGGACAAGAGACCCAGTACTTC.

This chain joins TRBV25-1 and TRBJ1-4, with 9 bases identical to TRBD1. Germline values: CDR1 MGHDK, CDR2 SYGVNS. The CDR3 contains 18 residues. V was pared by 4 bases and J by 5 bases, with 14 bases of the junction left unmatched. For the CDR3, the DNA is TGTGCCAGCAGTGCCTTGGAGGGACAGGGAGGTTTGAATGAAAAACTGTTTTTT. This translates into CASSALEGQGGLNEKLFF. The whole variable domain, remainder taken from reference TRBV25-1 and TRBJ1-4, is EADIYQTPRYLVIGTGKKITLECSQTMGHDKMYWYQQDPGMELHLIHYSYGVNSTEKGDLSSESTVSRIRTEHFPLTLESARPSHTSQYLCASSALEGQGGLNEKLFFGSGTQLSVL.

The rearrangement uses TRBV24-1 and TRBJ2-1; 7 nucleotides line up with TRBD2. The CDR3 totals 14 residues. CDR1 is KGHDR and CDR2 is SFDVKD in the germline V gene. J lost 3 bases, V lost 10 bases, and 8 bases had no gene match. The CDR3 spells CATSRGEDYNEQFF. CDR3 DNA sequence: TGTGCCACTAGCCGGGGGGAAGACTACAATGAGCAGTTCTTC.

The chain combines TRBV7-9 with TRBJ1-1; 9 nucleotides align to TRBD1. V gave up 1 base and J gave up 9 bases; unmatched junction bases: 3. CDR1 and CDR2 (germline): SEHNR, FQNEAQ (reference sequence). This CDR3 comprises 13 residues. For the CDR3, the DNA is TGTGCCAGCAGCTTAGTGGGACAGGGACAAGCTTTCTTT. Translated: CASSLVGQGQAFF.

This clone was seen a handful of times. The chain has TRBV5-4 and TRBJ2-7, with 8 bases identical to TRBD1. The CDR3 runs to 15 residues. Germline trimming cut 4 bases from V and 0 bases from J; bases unmatched to any gene: 6. The germline V gene encodes CDR1 SGHNT and CDR2 YYREEE (reference sequence). CDR3 in DNA: TGTGCCAGCAGCCAGGGGGCAGGCAGCTCCTACGAGCAGTACTTC. This gives the protein CASSQGAGSSYEQYF.

V gene TRBV5-6 combines with J gene TRBJ2-1, with D possibly TRBD2 on 6 matching bases. The CDR3 is made up of 15 amino acids. The germline V gene has CDR1 SGHDT and CDR2 YYEEEE. V was pared by 7 bases and J by 0 bases, with 14 bases between. CDR3 loop: CASEPGLSSYNEQFF. CDR3 DNA: TGTGCCAGCGAACCGGGACTCAGCTCCTACAATGAGCAGTTCTTC. Full variable domain (missing parts from reference TRBV5-6 and TRBJ2-1): DAGVTQSPTHLIKTRGQQVTLRCSPKSGHDTVSWYQQALGQGPQFIFQYYEEEERQRGNFPDRFSGHQFPNYSSELNVNALLLGDSALYLCASEPGLSSYNEQFFGPGTRLTVL.

This sequence joins TRBV5-1 and TRBJ1-2; 7 nucleotides line up with TRBD1. This CDR3 is built from 19 residues. V dropped 3 bases and J dropped 0; count of bases not matched to a gene: 17. Germline V gene data show CDR1 as SGHRS and CDR2 as YFSETQ. As DNA, the CDR3 is TGCGCCAGCAGCTCGGGACAGACTGAGCCTTTCAACCCTAACTATGGCTACACCTTC. This encodes CASSSGQTEPFNPNYGYTF.

As regards this clone: In the same sample, other DNA sequences code for this CDR3. The V and J genes are TRBV6-6 and TRBJ1-5; D unclear. V lost 4 bases and J 5 bases, leaving 9 bases between the germline ends. The CDR3 extends over 13 amino acids. Germline V lookup: CDR1 MNHNY, CDR2 SVGAGI (reference sequence). CDR3 in amino acids: CASSLGGDQPQHF. The CDR3 region has the DNA TGTGCCAGCAGTTTAGGAGGCGATCAGCCCCAGCATTTT.

The V call is TRBV4-1, the J call TRBJ1-4; D may be TRBD1 (6 bases). CDR3 length: 16 amino acids. Germline CDR1 MGHRA, CDR2 YSYEKL. Between the trimmed V and J ends, which lost 1 base and 5 bases, there was a span of 14 bases. The CDR3 nucleotides are TGCGCCAGCAGCCAAGCCCCAACGCAGGGGAATGAAAAACTGTTTTTT. Its protein product is CASSQAPTQGNEKLFF.

As for this clone: The same CDR3 arises from other DNA sequences in this sample as well. V is TRBV12-3 or TRBV12-4 and J is TRBJ2-2; D is unresolved. Trimming stripped 2 bases from V and 5 bases from J, with 6 bases between. CDR3 size: 13 residues. Written as DNA, the CDR3 is TGTGCCAGCAGTTTAAGAGTAACCGGGGAGCTGTTTTTT. Amino acids: CASSLRVTGELFF.

The rearrangement uses TRBV4-1 and TRBJ2-1; 7 bases align to TRBD2. CDR1 is MGHRA and CDR2 is YSYEKL in the germline V gene. After removal of 0 bases from V and 5 bases from J, the junction contained 10 bases not matched to a gene. There are 17 residues in the CDR3. CDR3 in amino acids: CASSQDWHWEGNNEQFF. CDR3 sequence (DNA): TGCGCCAGCAGCCAAGACTGGCATTGGGAGGGAAACAATGAGCAGTTCTTC.

V gene TRBV19 combines with J gene TRBJ1-4; 9 bases match TRBD1. Germline values: CDR1 LNHDA, CDR2 SQIVND (reference sequence). Trimming at V came to 2 bases and at J to 4 bases, leaving 5 bases not matched to a gene. CDR3 size: 16 residues. In DNA, the CDR3 is TGTGCCAGTAGTATATCCATGACAGGGGGTAATGAAAAACTGTTTTTT. It yields the protein CASSISMTGGNEKLFF.

V usage is TRBV6-5 and J usage is TRBJ1-2; 8 bases are a match to TRBD1. CDR1 and CDR2 (germline): MNHEY, SVGAGI. After removal of 5 bases from V and 8 bases from J, the junction contained 7 bases not matched to a gene. CDR3 length equals 13 residues. The CDR3 region is CASSLDRVGGYTF. The DNA of the CDR3 is TGTGCCAGCAGTCTGGACAGGGTAGGCGGCTACACCTTC.

This chain uses TRBV10-3 with TRBJ2-7, with TRBD1 identical over 7 bases. The CDR3 is 15 residues long. Germline assignment: CDR1 ENHRY and CDR2 SYGVKD. Trimming removed 0 bases from V and 5 bases from J; junction bases left unmatched: 7. CDR3 in DNA: TGTGCCATCAGTGAGTCGAGACAGGGCAATGACGAGCAGTACGTC. Amino acid sequence: CAISESRQGNDEQYV.

The V and J genes are TRBV7-9 and TRBJ1-1; 8 positions match TRBD1. CDR1 and CDR2 (germline): SEHNR, FQNEAQ (reference sequence). This CDR3 comprises 17 residues. Trimming at V came to 7 bases and at J to 5 bases, leaving 18 bases not matched to a gene. DNA of the CDR3: TGTGCCAGCACCATCCCTAACTCCCAGGGGGCTTGGACTGAAGCTTTCTTT. It is translated as CASTIPNSQGAWTEAFF.

As DNA, the CDR3 is TGTGCCAGCAGCCCGCCCCGGACAGCGAACACCGGGGAGCTGTTTTTT. It yields the protein CASSPPRTANTGELFF. The rearrangement uses TRBV3-1 (or the pseudogene TRBV3-2) and TRBJ2-2, with D maybe TRBD1 (6 bases). This CDR3 has 16 amino acids. Trimming removed 4 bases at V and 0 bases at J, with 12 bases between. Germline lookup yields CDR1 LGHDT and CDR2 YNNKEL (reference sequence).